One and the same sample provided the 19 T cell receptor beta chains below, sequenced in a study of OX40 agonist ivuxolimab in advanced cancers. Some clones are missing from TCRdb's copy, which holds only in-frame ones; the method was immunoSEQ multiplex PCR. The table records around 90,000 clones, approximately 89% of them present only once. This specimen consisted of CD4+ or CD8+ T cells sorted from blood, obtained in a trial of the OX40 agonist ivuxolimab. The receptors originated from an adult with an advanced solid tumor such as melanoma, head and neck, liver or kidney cancer.

DNA for the CDR3: TGTGCCAGCAGCCCCCAAAGTTACTATGGCTACACCTTC. This gives the protein CASSPQSYYGYTF. The chain combines TRBV14 with TRBJ1-2; D gene unclear. Per germline, CDR1 SGHDN and CDR2 FVKESK. The CDR3 covers 13 residues. Trimming stripped 4 bases from V and 3 bases from J, with 9 bases between.

V gene TRBV4-2 combines with J gene TRBJ1-2, with 8 bases that match TRBD1. The germline gives CDR1 LGHNA, CDR2 YNFKEQ. V lost 3 bases and J lost 7; bases outside the gene matches: 7. This CDR3 is 14 amino acids long. The CDR3: CASSHNQGAGGYTF. Here the CDR3 DNA reads TGTGCCAGCAGCCATAATCAGGGGGCAGGTGGCTACACCTTC.

V gene TRBV5-4 combines with J gene TRBJ1-2; 8 bases are a match to TRBD1. This CDR3 has 14 residues. The ends lost 4 bases at V and 4 bases at J; junction bases unmatched: 6. The germline gives CDR1 SGHNT, CDR2 YYREEE (reference sequence). CDR3 amino acids: CASSRTGLSYGYTF. In DNA form, the CDR3 reads TGTGCCAGCAGCCGGACAGGGTTGAGCTATGGCTACACCTTC. The full variable domain, with the rest looked up from reference TRBV5-4 and TRBJ1-2, is ETGVTQSPTHLIKTRGQQVTLRCSSQSGHNTVSWYQQALGQGPQFIFQYYREEENGRGNFPPRFSGLQFPNYSSELNVNALELDDSALYLCASSRTGLSYGYTFGSGTRLTVV.

The chain recombines TRBV28 with TRBJ1-1, with D possibly matching TRBD1 (6 bases). The germline V gene has CDR1 MDHEN and CDR2 SYDVKM. CDR3 length equals 15 residues. The germline V and J ends were trimmed by 3 bases and 5 bases, with 16 bases remaining between them. This CDR3 is CASSFFLGGRTEAFF. DNA of the CDR3: TGTGCCAGCAGTTTTTTTCTCGGGGGGCGTACTGAAGCTTTCTTT.

V gene TRBV11-2 combines with J gene TRBJ1-2; no clear D gene. Trimming left V 7 bases short and J 8 bases short, with 20 bases between. The germline CDR1 and CDR2 sequences are SGHAT and FQNNGV. CDR3 length equals 14 residues. CDR3 DNA sequence: TGTGCCAGCACCCATTCGGGGTCAACTAAGGGCTACACCTTC. This sequence encodes CASTHSGSTKGYTF.

This clone was seen just once. V is TRBV7-6 and J is TRBJ2-3; TRBD2 matches 15 bases. From germline, CDR1 is SGHVS and CDR2 FNYEAQ. The CDR3 has 16 residues. Trimming cost V 1 base and J 4 bases; bases outside gene matches: 0. CDR3 protein: CASSLGTSGRADTQYF. The DNA for the CDR3 is TGTGCCAGCAGCTTAGGGACTAGCGGGAGGGCAGATACGCAGTATTTT.

The V and J genes are TRBV6-1 and TRBJ2-5; 8 bases map to TRBD1. The germline V gene has CDR1 MNHNS and CDR2 SASEGT. CDR3 length: 15 residues. The V gene end was trimmed by 4 bases and the J gene end by 5 bases; junction bases not matched to a gene: 9. The CDR3 DNA reads TGTGCCAGCAGTGCTGACAGGGGCGGTTTCGAGACCCAGTACTTC. This gives the protein CASSADRGGFETQYF.

The chain recombines TRBV18 with TRBJ2-2; possibly TRBD2 for D (5 bases). Germline values: CDR1 KGHSH, CDR2 LQKENI. Trimming took off 5 bases at V and 5 bases at J, with 18 bases between the two ends. The CDR3 has 16 residues. CDR3 bases: TGTGCCAGCTCAAGTAGCGCCAATGTCGAAACCGGGGAGCTGTTTTTT. Translation gives CASSSSANVETGELFF. Full variable domain (outside the CDR3, taken from reference TRBV18 and TRBJ2-2): NAGVMQNPRHLVRRRGQEARLRCSPMKGHSHVYWYRQLPEEGLKFMVYLQKENIIDESGMPKERFSAEFPKEGPSILRIQQVVRGDSAAYFCASSSSANVETGELFFGEGSRLTVL.

The chain carries TRBV28 and TRBJ2-7; possible D gene TRBD1, 6 bases. The V end was cut by 6 bases, the J end by 2 bases, with 11 bases between. Germline CDR1 reads MDHEN; CDR2 reads SYDVKM. The CDR3 contains 13 residues. CDR3 sequence (DNA): TGTGCCAGCAGCTCGGGACATCCCTACGAGCAGTACTTC. Encoded protein: CASSSGHPYEQYF.

The CDR3 region has the DNA TGCGCCAGCAGCCAGCAAACAGGGGTGGGAGATACGCAGTATTTT. It yields the protein CASSQQTGVGDTQYF. This chain connects TRBV4-3 to TRBJ2-3; 7 bases are a match to TRBD1. CDR1 is LGHNA and CDR2 is YSLEER in the germline V gene. V was clipped by 3 bases and J by 5 bases; unmatched bases: 8. This CDR3 has 15 residues.

The chain employs TRBV11-2 and TRBJ2-3; TRBD2 aligns across 7 bases. CDR3 length equals 13 residues. V gave up 5 bases and J gave up 5 bases; unmatched junction bases: 4. CDR1 and CDR2 from the germline V gene are SGHAT and FQNNGV. The DNA for the CDR3 is TGTGCCAGCAGCCCACTAGCGTTAGATACGCAGTATTTT. It specifies CASSPLALDTQYF.

The chain recombines TRBV12-5 with TRBJ2-3; 9 nucleotides agree with TRBD1. Germline lookup yields CDR1 LGHNT and CDR2 FRNRAP. The CDR3 extends over 14 amino acids. V gave up 6 bases and J gave up 8 bases; unmatched junction bases: 9. This chain's CDR3 is CASGSAGQGGTQYF. The DNA for the CDR3 is TGTGCTAGTGGAAGTGCGGGACAGGGAGGTACGCAGTATTTT.

This sequence joins TRBV28 and TRBJ2-7; TRBD1 aligns across 9 bases. Trimming removed 5 bases from V and 3 bases from J; junction bases left unmatched: 5. This CDR3 is built from 14 residues. Germline assignment: CDR1 MDHEN and CDR2 SYDVKM. CDR3 nucleotides: TGTGCCAGCAGTACCCGGGACAGGGTCTACGAGCAGTACTTC. Its translation: CASSTRDRVYEQYF.

CDR3: CASSPYRLYSGNTIYF. DNA of the CDR3: TGTGCCAGCAGTCCCTACAGGCTTTACTCTGGAAACACCATATATTTT. The chain is built from TRBV6-6 and TRBJ1-3; possible D gene TRBD1, 5 bases. Germline-derived CDR1 and CDR2 are MNHNY and SVGAGI (reference sequence). Trimming shortened V by 5 bases and J by 0 bases, and 14 bases separated the two germline ends. There are 16 residues in the CDR3.

The genes are TRBV5-6 and TRBJ2-3; 12 nucleotides match TRBD2. After removal of 4 bases from V and 6 bases from J, the junction contained 6 bases not matched to a gene. From germline, CDR1 is SGHDT and CDR2 YYEEEE. This CDR3 spans 15 amino acids. CDR3 sequence (DNA): TGTGCCAGCAGCCGACTAGCGGGAGCTATGGATACGCAGTATTTT. It codes for CASSRLAGAMDTQYF. The variable domain in full, completed from reference TRBV5-6 and TRBJ2-3, reads DAGVTQSPTHLIKTRGQQVTLRCSPKSGHDTVSWYQQALGQGPQFIFQYYEEEERQRGNFPDRFSGHQFPNYSSELNVNALLLGDSALYLCASSRLAGAMDTQYFGPGTRLTVL.

V is TRBV27 and J is TRBJ1-5; no clear D. The length of the CDR3 is 15 residues. Germline CDR1 reads MNHEY; CDR2 reads SMNVEV (reference sequence). Trimming shortened V by 5 bases and J by 3 bases, and 14 bases separated the two germline ends. In DNA, the CDR3 is TGTGCCAGCAGTCCTGAGGGTCGACACAATCAGCCCCAGCATTTT. Amino acid sequence: CASSPEGRHNQPQHF.

V is TRBV7-2 and J is TRBJ1-2; no definite D call. Germline loops: CDR1 SGHTA, CDR2 FQGNSA. V lost 5 bases, J lost 4 bases, and 5 bases lay in between. This CDR3 spans 11 amino acids. CDR3 nucleotide sequence: TGTGCCAGCAGCCTTATCTATGGCTACACCTTC. Amino acid sequence: CASSLIYGYTF. Looking up the rest from reference TRBV7-2 and TRBJ1-2 gives the full variable domain: GAGVSQSPSNKVTEKGKDVELRCDPISGHTALYWYRQSLGQGLEFLIYFQGNSAPDKSGLPSDRFSAERTGGSVSTLTIQRTQQEDSAVYLCASSLIYGYTFGSGTRLTVV.

The chain is built from TRBV11-2 and TRBJ2-7; 7 positions match TRBD2. The CDR3 is made up of 16 amino acids. CDR1 SGHAT and CDR2 FQNNGV come from the germline V gene. After removal of 2 bases from V and 2 bases from J, the junction contained 9 bases not matched to a gene. This CDR3 is CASSLWGGLAAYEQYF. CDR3 nucleotide sequence: TGTGCCAGCAGCTTATGGGGGGGACTGGCGGCCTACGAGCAGTACTTC.

The gene calls are TRBV7-8 and TRBJ2-1; possible D gene TRBD2, 5 bases. CDR1 is SGHVS, CDR2 FQNEAQ, per germline. This CDR3 contains 18 residues. V was pared by 4 bases and J by 5 bases, with 24 bases between. The CDR3 DNA follows: TGTGCCAGCAGCTCAAAGGGCCCGGGATTCTACCTCCACAATGAGCAGTTCTTC. Its protein product is CASSSKGPGFYLHNEQFF.